What follows are 29 T cell receptor beta chains derived from one specimen sequenced in a study of identical twins. From the 5' RACE reads, TCRdb called clonotypes with MiXCR, one entry per CDR3 protein. The sample yields 350,000 to 600,000 distinct CDR3 sequences, 14% seen once. The sample also formed part of further work on yellow fever vaccine responses in identical twins.

Sequencing was done on a sample of CD4+ T cells sorted from blood. Receptors were obtained from a woman under 30 in good health.

This clonotype was picked up a small number of times. The V and J genes are TRBV2 and TRBJ2-3; D is perhaps TRBD2 (6 bases). The ends were cut back, 6 bases at V and 3 bases at J, with 10 bases in the middle. The length of the CDR3 is 13 residues. Looked up from germline, CDR1 is SNHLY and CDR2 is FYNNEI. In DNA form, the CDR3 reads TGTGCCAGCAGGGTCGGGGGTACAGATACGCAGTATTTT. Amino acids: CASRVGGTDTQYF.

This clonotype was counted between two and nine times. The gene calls are TRBV28 and TRBJ2-7; D gene unclear. Germline V gene sequence: CDR1 MDHEN, CDR2 SYDVKM. The ends were cut back, 3 bases at V and 3 bases at J, with 6 bases in the middle. CDR3 length equals 12 residues. CDR3 bases: TGTGCCAGCAGTTTGTCCCGCTACGAGCAGTACTTC. Its translation is CASSLSRYEQYF.

This clonotype was detected only a few times. V gene TRBV12-3 or TRBV12-4 combines with J gene TRBJ2-7, with D unresolved. Trimming left V 6 bases short and J 4 bases short, with 10 bases between. CDR3 size: 12 residues. The CDR3, as DNA: TGTGCCAGCAGGGGGATCCTTTACGAGCAGTACTTC. This sequence encodes CASRGILYEQYF.

This clonotype was counted between two and nine times. The chain combines TRBV10-3 with TRBJ2-7; weak D call: TRBD2 (5 bases). Germline lookup yields CDR1 ENHRY and CDR2 SYGVKD. The CDR3 length is 14 residues. V was cut by 2 bases and J by 4 bases, with 12 bases left in between. In DNA, the CDR3 is TGTGCCATCAGTGAGGTAGCGTTGGGATACGAGCAGTACTTC. It specifies CAISEVALGYEQYF.

This clonotype was picked up a small number of times. The chain employs TRBV6-2 or TRBV6-3 and TRBJ2-3; 7 bases match TRBD2. Unmatched junction bases numbered 8, after V lost 2 bases and J lost 0 bases. The CDR3 sequence is 17 residues long. Germline V CDR1 and CDR2: MNHEY, SVGEGT. The CDR3 DNA follows: TGTGCCAGCAGTTACAATCCTGATAGCGGGAGCACAGATACGCAGTATTTT. The encoded protein is CASSYNPDSGSTDTQYF.

This clonotype has only a few counts. The J gene is TRBJ2-2, the V gene TRBV27, with TRBD1 as a possible D gene (6 bases). The germline CDR1 and CDR2 sequences are MNHEY and SMNVEV (reference sequence). The CDR3 is made up of 14 amino acids. The V end was cut by 8 bases, the J end by 0 bases, with 10 bases between. The CDR3: CASARDTNTGELFF. CDR3 DNA sequence: TGTGCCAGCGCCCGGGACACGAACACCGGGGAGCTGTTTTTT.

In its sample, this clonotype was seen a few times. The chain links TRBV5-1 to TRBJ2-1, with D uncertain. CDR1 SGHRS and CDR2 YFSETQ come from the germline V gene. The V end lost 0 bases, the J end lost 7 bases, and 11 bases lay between the germline ends. The length of the CDR3 is 14 residues. Here the CDR3 DNA reads TGCGCCAGCAGCTTGGTAGTAGCTCGGAATGAGCAGTTCTTC. Translation: CASSLVVARNEQFF.

This chain's CDR3 is CASSLTGQGALSSYEQYF. The CDR3 bases are TGTGCCAGCTCACTCACAGGACAGGGGGCGTTAAGTTCCTACGAGCAGTACTTC. The chain couples TRBV18 to TRBJ2-7, with TRBD1 matching 11 bases. The CDR3 loop spans 18 amino acids. Germline V lookup: CDR1 KGHSH, CDR2 LQKENI. V was clipped by 4 bases and J by 1 base; unmatched bases: 12.

This clonotype showed up just a few times. The V call is TRBV20-1, the J call TRBJ1-5; possibly TRBD1 for D (5 bases). V was shortened by 6 bases and J by 6 bases, with 21 bases between the two germline ends. This CDR3 region has 15 residues. Germline V CDR1 and CDR2: DFQATT, SNEGSKA (reference sequence). The DNA of the CDR3 is TGCAGTGCCAGACCCTTATGGGGGGGGATTCAGCCCCAGCATTTT. Residues: CSARPLWGGIQPQHF.

The table lists this clonotype with a few counts. The gene calls are TRBV3-1 and TRBJ2-1; D not resolved. The V gene's germline CDR1 is LGHDT and CDR2 YNNKEL (reference sequence). The CDR3 is made up of 16 amino acids. Trimming pared 0 bases from V and 4 bases from J, leaving 13 bases between. CDR3 sequence (DNA): TGTGCCAGCAGCCAAGATCTGGCAGGAGTTTACAATGAGCAGTTCTTC. Translated: CASSQDLAGVYNEQFF.

The chain couples TRBV7-2 to TRBJ2-7; D ambiguous. Germline V CDR1 and CDR2: SGHTA, FQGNSA. V was clipped by 5 bases and J by 0 bases, with 11 bases between them. The CDR3 has 14 residues. The CDR3 bases are TGTGCCAGCAGCCGATCACTACCCTCCTACGAGCAGTACTTC. Its translation is CASSRSLPSYEQYF.

The genes are TRBV27 and TRBJ2-2; 9 positions match TRBD1. Per germline, CDR1 MNHEY and CDR2 SMNVEV (reference sequence). V lost 6 bases to trimming and J lost 6 bases; unmatched junction nucleotides: 5. This CDR3 is built from 14 residues. The CDR3 nucleotides read TGTGCCAGCAGAGGGACAGGGTTTCCCGGGGAGCTGTTTTTT. This encodes CASRGTGFPGELFF.

The V and J genes are TRBV9 and TRBJ2-3; no clear D gene. CDR1 and CDR2 from the germline V gene are SGDLS and YYNGEE. Trimming took 1 base from V and 3 from J, leaving 12 bases between them. The CDR3 sequence is 15 residues long. The CDR3 reads CASSVRARLTDTQYF. Here the CDR3 DNA reads TGTGCCAGCAGCGTAAGGGCCCGCCTGACAGATACGCAGTATTTT.

There are a few counts of this clonotype. This rearrangement joins TRBV5-1 to TRBJ2-3; possibly TRBD1 for D (6 bases). Germline CDR1 SGHRS, CDR2 YFSETQ. This CDR3 has 15 amino acids. Trimming stripped 0 bases from V and 5 bases from J, with 13 bases between. CDR3: CASSLVVGAGDTQYF. Here the CDR3 DNA reads TGCGCCAGCAGCTTGGTAGTGGGGGCCGGAGATACGCAGTATTTT.

Many counts were recorded for this clonotype. V usage is TRBV4-3 and J usage is TRBJ2-1; 9 nucleotides match TRBD2. This CDR3 contains 16 residues. Trimming took 3 bases from V and 8 from J; bases not matched to a gene: 11. The germline gives CDR1 LGHNA, CDR2 YSLEER. DNA of the CDR3: TGCGCCAGCAGCCAGGCTTGGACTAGCGCCTTGGATGAGCAGTTCTTC. Amino acid sequence: CASSQAWTSALDEQFF.

The chain links TRBV7-3 to TRBJ2-1; 8 nucleotides line up with TRBD1. V was pared by 4 bases and J by 9 bases, with 8 bases of the junction left unmatched. Germline values: CDR1 SGHTA, CDR2 FQGTGA. The CDR3 consists of 14 residues. The CDR3 DNA reads TGTGCCAGCAGCTCACCCGACAGGGGAGGTGAGCAGTTCTTC. This codes for CASSSPDRGGEQFF.

The chain couples TRBV4-2 to TRBJ2-7; the D gene could be TRBD1 or TRBD2 (5 bases each). Trimming left V 0 bases short and J 1 base short, with 16 bases between. The length of the CDR3 is 17 residues. Germline CDR1 reads LGHNA; CDR2 reads YNFKEQ. The DNA for the CDR3 is TGTGCCAGCAGCCAAGAGGACACTTTTGGGGGTTCCTACGAGCAGTACTTC. Its translation is CASSQEDTFGGSYEQYF.

J is TRBJ2-3 and V is TRBV19; no firm D call. With 5 bases removed from V and 0 bases from J, the gap between germline ends came to 15 bases. Germline CDR1 and CDR2: LNHDA and SQIVND (reference sequence). There are 16 residues in the CDR3. Here the CDR3 DNA reads TGTGCCAGTAGTCAAAGTGGGTGGGCGAGCACAGATACGCAGTATTTT. Translating gives CASSQSGWASTDTQYF. Filled out from reference TRBV19 and TRBJ2-3, the complete variable domain reads DGGITQSPKYLFRKEGQNVTLSCEQNLNHDAMYWYRQDPGQGLRLIYYSQIVNDFQKGDIAEGYSVSREKKESFPLTVTSAQKNPTAFYLCASSQSGWASTDTQYFGPGTRLTVL.

The V call is TRBV4-3, the J call TRBJ2-2; either TRBD1 or TRBD2 may fit D (6 bases each). Germline values: CDR1 LGHNA, CDR2 YSLEER. This CDR3 region has 15 residues. The V end lost 0 bases, the J end lost 7 bases, and 12 bases lay between the germline ends. The CDR3 spells CASSQETRGGGELFF. The DNA of the CDR3 is TGCGCCAGCAGCCAAGAAACCAGGGGAGGCGGGGAGCTGTTTTTT.

In this sample, this clonotype turned up a few times. The chain recombines TRBV10-3 with TRBJ2-7; TRBD1 is a possible D gene (7 bases). The germline V gene has CDR1 ENHRY and CDR2 SYGVKD. Trimming left V 10 bases short and J 2 bases short, with 18 bases between. The CDR3 totals 14 residues. For the CDR3, the DNA is TGTGCCACAAGCCTCCAGGGGGGAGCCTACGAGCAGTACTTC. Translation gives CATSLQGGAYEQYF.

This clonotype was detected only a few times. This chain uses TRBV5-5 with TRBJ2-1; D remains ambiguous. Deletions cut 0 bases from V and 3 bases from J, with 10 bases between. CDR1 is SGHKS and CDR2 is YYEKEE in the germline V gene (reference sequence). The CDR3 loop spans 15 amino acids. The CDR3 sequence is CASSLGPGNYNEQFF. CDR3 nucleotide sequence: TGTGCCAGCAGCTTGGGTCCAGGAAACTACAATGAGCAGTTCTTC.

This clonotype has only a few counts. The chain is built from TRBV4-3 and TRBJ2-1, with D perhaps TRBD1 (5 bases). The CDR3 is 16 residues long. V was clipped by 0 bases and J by 5 bases, with 14 bases between them. Looked up from germline, CDR1 is LGHNA and CDR2 is YSLEER. CDR3 bases: TGCGCCAGCAGCCAAGAGAGACAGAACCTAAACAATGAGCAGTTCTTC. Protein sequence: CASSQERQNLNNEQFF.

The J gene is TRBJ2-7, the V gene TRBV4-1, with 7 bases aligning to TRBD1. Germline trimming cut 0 bases from V and 5 bases from J; bases unmatched to any gene: 13. The CDR3 loop spans 17 amino acids. Germline CDR1 and CDR2: MGHRA and YSYEKL. The CDR3 spells CASSQDFPQGVKNEQYF. The CDR3 region has the DNA TGCGCCAGCAGCCAAGATTTTCCCCAGGGGGTGAAGAACGAGCAGTACTTC.

The J gene is TRBJ1-2, the V gene TRBV20-1, with D tentatively TRBD1 (6 bases). Trimming pared 2 bases from V and 3 bases from J, leaving 10 bases between. Germline V gene lookup returns CDR1 DFQATT and CDR2 SNEGSKA (reference sequence). The CDR3 consists of 13 residues. DNA for the CDR3: TGCAGTGCTAGAAGGGGGTTCGACTATGGCTACACCTTC. Translated, it gives CSARRGFDYGYTF.

This clonotype occurred a few times. The gene calls are TRBV2 and TRBJ1-2, with D possibly TRBD1 on 6 matching bases. V shed 6 bases and J shed 5 bases, with 16 bases lying between them. Germline CDR1 SNHLY, CDR2 FYNNEI. The CDR3 sequence is 14 residues long. The CDR3 DNA reads TGTGCCAGCAGCGGGTCAGGGGTTGGGTATGGCTACACCTTC. It is translated as CASSGSGVGYGYTF.

The V call is TRBV10-3, the J call TRBJ2-7, with D unresolved. V was pared by 5 bases and J by 5 bases, with 7 bases between. The germline gives CDR1 ENHRY, CDR2 SYGVKD. The CDR3 spans 11 residues. CDR3 region: CAISTSDEQYF. CDR3 coding DNA: TGTGCCATCAGTACCTCAGACGAGCAGTACTTC.

This clonotype was counted many times. This chain connects TRBV20-1 to TRBJ1-5, with 9 bases matching TRBD1. CDR3 length: 15 residues. CDR1 is DFQATT, CDR2 SNEGSKA, per germline (reference sequence). Losses at the gene ends were 6 bases for V and 4 bases for J; bases not matched to a gene: 10. The CDR3 here is CSATDRGQGNQPQHF. Here the CDR3 DNA reads TGCAGTGCAACGGACAGGGGCCAAGGTAATCAGCCCCAGCATTTT.

This chain uses TRBV24-1 with TRBJ2-5; 14 bases are a match to TRBD2. V lost 3 bases and J lost 0; bases outside the gene matches: 17. The CDR3 covers 22 residues. Germline CDR1 is KGHDR and CDR2 is SFDVKD. This CDR3 reads CATSDKLIGTSGRGGYQETQYF. The CDR3 DNA follows: TGTGCCACCAGTGATAAATTGATAGGGACTAGCGGGAGAGGGGGTTACCAAGAGACCCAGTACTTC.

The genes are TRBV15 and TRBJ2-5; D might be TRBD1 (6 bases). The V end was cut by 1 base, the J end by 4 bases, with 13 bases between. The CDR3 extends over 15 amino acids. Germline V gene data show CDR1 as LNHNV and CDR2 as YYDKDF (reference sequence). CDR3 coding DNA: TGTGCCACCAGCAGAGTAGGTGGCAGGGGAGAGACCCAGTACTTC. Translating it yields CATSRVGGRGETQYF.